These 16 T cell receptor beta chains were sequenced from one sample in a study of shared clonotypes between healthy human individuals. This table comes from immunoSEQ multiplex PCR, and its TCRdb copy is limited to in-frame clones, with some not included. The data show about 700,000 clones, less than 85% seen once. The sequenced material came from memory CD4+ T cells sorted from blood. Described subset: CD45RA-negative fraction. These receptors all stem from a young woman in good health.

The rearrangement links TRBV6-6 to TRBJ2-1; D tentatively reads TRBD1 or TRBD2 (5 bases each). Deletions cut 8 bases from V and 8 bases from J, with 16 bases between. The CDR3 totals 13 residues. The germline CDR1 and CDR2 sequences are MNHNY and SVGAGI (reference sequence). CDR3 amino acids: CASGGRGVDEQFF. CDR3 nucleotide sequence: TGTGCCAGCGGGGGTAGGGGCGTGGATGAGCAGTTCTTC.

The chain has TRBV6-1 and TRBJ2-1, with 7 bases lining up with TRBD2. With V trimmed by 10 bases and J by 4 bases, 10 bases remained unmatched. The CDR3 has 14 residues. The germline V gene encodes CDR1 MNHNS and CDR2 SASEGT. The CDR3 spells CATLMGRGYNEQFF. The CDR3 region has the DNA TGTGCCACCCTGATGGGGCGGGGGTACAATGAGCAGTTCTTC.

This clone came up a few times. This chain links TRBV6-1 with TRBJ2-7, with TRBD1 matching over 7 bases. The CDR3 consists of 14 residues. Trimming removed 6 bases from V and 2 bases from J; junction bases left unmatched: 7. The germline V gene encodes CDR1 MNHNS and CDR2 SASEGT. The CDR3 sequence is CASSLTGLTYEQYF. CDR3 nucleotides: TGTGCCAGCAGCCTGACAGGGTTGACCTACGAGCAGTACTTC.

CDR3 protein: CALPRVRGNGYTF. In DNA form, the CDR3 reads TGTGCCCTTCCCCGAGTCAGGGGAAATGGCTACACCTTC. This chain links TRBV11-3 with TRBJ1-2; D perhaps matches TRBD1 (6 bases). The V end was cut by 11 bases, the J end by 6 bases, with 19 bases between. Germline V gene lookup returns CDR1 SGHNT and CDR2 YENEEA. The CDR3 contains 13 residues.

The table lists this clone with many counts. The chain links TRBV6-1 to TRBJ2-3; D is unclear. CDR1 MNHNS and CDR2 SASEGT come from the germline V gene. The V gene lost 4 bases and the J gene lost 8 bases, with 16 bases spanning the gap. CDR3 length equals 14 residues. This CDR3 is CASSGPRSQPTQYF. The CDR3 DNA reads TGTGCCAGCAGTGGCCCTCGTAGCCAGCCTACGCAGTATTTT.

The rearrangement links TRBV27 to TRBJ1-5, with 12 bases aligning to TRBD1. The germline gives CDR1 MNHEY, CDR2 SMNVEV (reference sequence). This CDR3 is built from 15 residues. With V trimmed by 9 bases and J by 6 bases, 9 bases remained unmatched. The chain's CDR3 is CARHGTGGSGQPQHF. The CDR3 nucleotides are TGTGCCAGACACGGGACAGGGGGCTCTGGTCAGCCCCAGCATTTT.

The CDR3 reads CASSDLGQGETEAFF. DNA of the CDR3: TGTGCCAGCAGCGACCTAGGACAGGGAGAGACTGAAGCTTTCTTT. J is TRBJ1-1 and V is TRBV28; 8 nucleotides agree with TRBD1. The ends lost 6 bases at V and 5 bases at J; junction bases unmatched: 11. This CDR3 has 15 residues. Germline V lookup: CDR1 MDHEN, CDR2 SYDVKM.

CDR3 protein: CASTPRAQGTDTQYF. CDR3 DNA: TGTGCCAGCACCCCGCGGGCTCAGGGCACAGATACGCAGTATTTT. The rearrangement uses TRBV27 and TRBJ2-3; D might be TRBD2 (5 bases). The CDR3 sequence is 15 residues long. The V end was cut by 7 bases, the J end by 1 base, with 15 bases between. Germline V gene data show CDR1 as MNHEY and CDR2 as SMNVEV (reference sequence).

As for this clone: The sample holds other DNA sequences that translate to the same CDR3. The CDR3 DNA sequence: TGTGCCAGTAGTTTCTTAAATCAGCCCCAGCATTTT. It is translated as CASSFLNQPQHF. The V gene is TRBV19, the J gene TRBJ1-5; D unclear. Germline assignment: CDR1 LNHDA and CDR2 SQIVND (reference sequence). Trimming cost V 5 bases and J 4 bases, with 6 bases left between them. The CDR3 loop spans 12 amino acids.

The CDR3 coding sequence is TGTGCCACCAGCAGAGATTTAGGTCAATACAATGAGCAGTTCTTC. Protein sequence: CATSRDLGQYNEQFF. V is TRBV15 and J is TRBJ2-1; D is undetermined. The CDR3 is 15 residues long. Germline CDR1 and CDR2: LNHNV and YYDKDF (reference sequence). Trimming stripped 0 bases from V and 4 bases from J, with 10 bases between.

This clone has only one observation. The V gene is TRBV29-1, the J gene TRBJ2-1, with D hard to call. Trimming stripped 3 bases from V and 2 bases from J, with 11 bases between. The CDR3 sequence is 14 residues long. CDR1 is SQVTM and CDR2 is ANQGSEA in the germline V gene. The CDR3 sequence is CSVEGQIPYNEQFF. The CDR3 nucleotides read TGCAGCGTTGAGGGTCAGATACCCTACAATGAGCAGTTCTTC.

This chain uses TRBV6-1 with TRBJ2-7; TRBD2 aligns across 7 bases. The CDR3 has 14 residues. V shed 5 bases and J 3 bases; nucleotides not matched to a gene: 7. From germline, CDR1 is MNHNS and CDR2 SASEGT. As DNA, the CDR3 is TGTGCCAGCAGTCGATGGGGGGGAATCTACGAGCAGTACTTC. Protein: CASSRWGGIYEQYF.

This sequence joins TRBV7-8 and TRBJ2-1; 11 nucleotides match TRBD1. J gave up 9 bases and V 4 bases, and 5 bases lay outside the gene matches. This CDR3 region has 14 residues. Germline V gene lookup returns CDR1 SGHVS and CDR2 FQNEAQ. CDR3 amino acids: CASSWGQGVGEQFF. DNA of the CDR3: TGTGCCAGCAGCTGGGGACAGGGGGTTGGTGAGCAGTTCTTC.

The chain uses TRBV2 and TRBJ2-2, with TRBD2 matching over 8 bases. Per the germline V gene, CDR1 is SNHLY and CDR2 is FYNNEI. V was clipped by 7 bases and J by 5 bases; unmatched bases: 6. This CDR3 comprises 14 residues. The CDR3 DNA reads TGTGCCAGCATTCAGCGGGAGTCGACCGGGGAGCTGTTTTTT. This translates into CASIQRESTGELFF.

The CDR3 DNA sequence: TGTGCCAGCAGCCGCGGACTAGCGGGAGGGAGAGATCTAGATACGCAGTATTTT. Translating gives CASSRGLAGGRDLDTQYF. The gene calls are TRBV11-2 and TRBJ2-3; 15 bases line up with TRBD2. CDR3 length: 18 residues. From germline, CDR1 is SGHAT and CDR2 FQNNGV. V was pared by 5 bases and J by 5 bases, with 11 bases of the junction left unmatched.

In its sample, this clone was seen a few times. Other DNA variants within this sample encode the same CDR3. Here the CDR3 reads CASGPGQGNQPQHF. The CDR3 nucleotides are TGTGCTAGTGGTCCGGGACAGGGAAATCAGCCCCAGCATTTT. V usage is TRBV12-5 and J usage is TRBJ1-5; 9 nucleotides agree with TRBD1. V trimming: 5 bases; J trimming: 4 bases; junction bases outside the gene matches: 3. The CDR3 totals 14 residues. Germline V lookup: CDR1 LGHNT, CDR2 FRNRAP.